This TCR beta chain is drawn from a study of blood T cell repertoires in COVID-19. Study overall: Acute and convalescent COVID-19 specimens originated in the United States, Italy and Spain.

Authors' analysis steps: Researchers report that nucleated cell counts were estimated from reference gene primer amplification. Produced via immunoSEQ multiplex PCR; TCRdb's table is partial and in-frame only. The V and J calls and clone size were taken over from that table, and D and trimming were inferred from the DNA. This table holds about 75,000 clones, roughly 90% found once. From germline, CDR1 is SGDLS and CDR2 YYNGEE. This CDR3 contains 13 residues. V shed 4 bases and J 4 bases; nucleotides not matched to a gene: 3. The source is a human donor in a cohort sampled during active COVID-19. The chain is built from TRBV9 and TRBJ1-1; 8 nucleotides line up with TRBD1. Sequenced input: peripheral blood. The CDR3 protein is CASSRTGGTEAFF. In nucleotides, the CDR3 is TGTGCCAGCAGCCGTACAGGGGGCACTGAAGCTTTCTTT.